The 10 T cell receptor beta chains below were found in one sample sequenced in a study of T cells expressing NK-cell markers. No DNA is given; TCRdb re-called the 5' RACE reads and lists each CDR3 protein once. The listing contains approximately 110,000 distinct CDR3 sequences. Sequenced input: blood T cells: a sorted CD56 or NKG2C T cell subset, CD4+ or CD8+ T cells, or bulk PBMC T cells (not recorded which). The source of these receptors is a woman aged 18-69 years in good health.

V is TRBV7-9 and J is TRBJ2-6. This CDR3 region has 15 residues. Looked up from germline, CDR1 is SEHNR and CDR2 is FQNEAQ (reference sequence). The CDR3 here is CASADIRSGANVLTF.

CDR3 region: CASDSSYNEQFF. V usage is TRBV12-3 or TRBV12-4 and J usage is TRBJ2-1. This CDR3 has 12 residues.

This chain uses TRBV7-8 with TRBJ2-5. Germline CDR1 SGHVS, CDR2 FQNEAQ. This CDR3 contains 15 residues. The CDR3 here is CASSLFKSAQETQYF.

The rearrangement joins TRBV12-3 or TRBV12-4 to TRBJ2-7. The CDR3 sequence is 14 residues long. CDR3 in amino acids: CASSLVDNSYEQYF.

This sequence joins TRBV7-9 and TRBJ2-3; TCRdb's D call, TRBD1, is unchecked because there is no DNA. Germline V gives CDR1 SEHNR, CDR2 FQNEAQ (reference sequence). This CDR3 is 17 amino acids long. CDR3 region: CASSSPWRDLGTDTQYF.

The rearrangement links TRBV7-9 to TRBJ1-3. The CDR3 loop spans 14 amino acids. The germline V gene encodes CDR1 SEHNR and CDR2 FQNEAQ (reference sequence). The CDR3 region is CASSKAGTGNTIYF.

The V call is TRBV20-1, the J call TRBJ2-4; no DNA is available, so the TRBD2 call from TCRdb remains unchecked. This CDR3 is built from 15 residues. CDR1 is DFQATT and CDR2 is SNEGSKA in the germline V gene (reference sequence). CDR3 loop: CSARTRGGGKNIQYF.

The rearrangement joins TRBV12-3 or TRBV12-4 to TRBJ2-5; TCRdb gives TRBD2 as the D gene, but with no DNA this cannot be confirmed. The length of the CDR3 is 14 residues. CDR3 amino acids: CASNPGLSQETQYF.

The V gene is TRBV12-3 or TRBV12-4, the J gene TRBJ2-1; the TRBD2 assignment by TCRdb is unverifiable without DNA. CDR3 length: 17 residues. CDR3 amino acids: CASSSPSGTSGDNEQFF.

The chain is built from TRBV29-1 and TRBJ1-5; without DNA, the TCRdb call of TRBD1 cannot be checked. Germline-derived CDR1 and CDR2 are SQVTM and ANQGSEA. CDR3 length: 12 amino acids. The CDR3 reads CSVRDGYQPQHF.